This TCR beta chain was recorded in a study of CD8+ T cells in alopecia areata. In its sample, this clone was seen a few times. Its antigen is as yet unknown. It was from alopecia areata patients that lesional scalp punch biopsies and peripheral blood were collected. Germline CDR1 reads SGHTA; CDR2 reads FQGNSA. This CDR3 spans 16 amino acids. Losses at the gene ends were 1 base for V and 3 bases for J; bases not matched to a gene: 5. Whole-study findings and limits: Clonality exceeded that of normal scalp in lesional scalp, most notably in alopecia totalis/universalis.

As the sequencing template, cDNA was produced by extracting RNA and reverse transcribing it. Some clones are missing from TCRdb's copy, which holds only in-frame ones; the method was immunoSEQ multiplex PCR. Among 150,000 or so clones listed, around 58% were seen once. The receptor comes from a human donor with alopecia areata. Sequenced material: CD4+ T cells sorted from blood, taken at week 0. The V gene is TRBV7-2, the J gene TRBJ1-4; the match to TRBD1 covers 7 bases. CDR3 loop: CASSLGGGRANEKLFF. CDR3 nucleotide sequence: TGTGCCAGCAGCTTAGGAGGGGGCAGAGCTAATGAAAAACTGTTTTTT.